What follows are 32 T cell receptor beta chains derived from one specimen sequenced in a study of PD-1 blockade in mismatch repair-deficient tumors (TCRdb year 2017). The time point label for this specimen denotes: archival surgical resection tumor tissue. Libraries were built with the immunoSEQ multiplex PCR assay. As stored in TCRdb, this immuneACCESS dataset retains in-frame rearrangements with V and J assigned. A fraction of the clones does not appear; measured against another copy, unresolved V genes explain less than half of the discrepancy, and the remainder lacks a known reason. Here the sample has about 3,500 clones; 60% to 85% occur a single time. Clones ranked in the top ten supply more than 6.5% of the sample. This sample comprised primary tumor tissue, obtained from a patient treated with pembrolizumab. These receptors originate from an adult with mismatch repair-deficient cancer.

V is TRBV5-6 and J is TRBJ1-1, with 8 bases matching TRBD1. The germline CDR1 and CDR2 sequences are SGHDT and YYEEEE. CDR3 length: 13 residues. V was clipped by 0 bases and J by 7 bases; unmatched bases: 2. Written as DNA, the CDR3 is TGTGCCAGCAGCTTGGAACAGGGGGGTGAAGCTTTCTTT. This gives the protein CASSLEQGGEAFF. Filled out from reference TRBV5-6 and TRBJ1-1, the complete variable domain reads DAGVTQSPTHLIKTRGQQVTLRCSPKSGHDTVSWYQQALGQGPQFIFQYYEEEERQRGNFPDRFSGHQFPNYSSELNVNALLLGDSALYLCASSLEQGGEAFFGQGTRLTVV.

The chain links TRBV11-2 to TRBJ1-1; tentative D call: TRBD1 (6 bases). The CDR3 loop spans 17 amino acids. Trimming left V 2 bases short and J 2 bases short, with 18 bases between. Germline V lookup: CDR1 SGHAT, CDR2 FQNNGV. CDR3 sequence (DNA): TGTGCCAGCAGCTTACGACGGGAGGGGGTATTCAACACTGAAGCTTTCTTT. Amino acid sequence: CASSLRREGVFNTEAFF.

The chain combines TRBV1 with TRBJ2-1; TRBD2 is the table's D call and was not checked against the DNA. TRBV1 is a documented pseudogene. The CDR3 totals 17 residues. CDR3 residues: CTSSQEWRLAGPGEQFF. CDR3 DNA sequence: TGCACCAGCAGCCAAGAATGGAGACTAGCGGGACCGGGTGAGCAGTTCTTC.

The chain's CDR3 is CASSKPRTSGKSYEQYF. DNA for the CDR3: TGTGCCAGCAGCAAACCCCGGACTAGCGGGAAAAGCTACGAGCAGTACTTC. The rearrangement joins TRBV21-1 to TRBJ2-7; the DNA was not used to check the table's D call, TRBD2. TRBV21-1 is an annotated pseudogene. The CDR3 length is 17 residues.

The chain is built from TRBV27 and TRBJ1-1; 9 bases align to TRBD1. V was pared by 4 bases and J by 1 base, with 4 bases of the junction left unmatched. CDR3 length equals 15 residues. CDR1 and CDR2 from the germline V gene are MNHEY and SMNVEV (reference sequence). The CDR3 coding sequence is TGTGCCAGCAGTTACTACAGGGGGCGGAACACTGAAGCTTTCTTT. This sequence encodes CASSYYRGRNTEAFF.

V is TRBV7-9 and J is TRBJ1-4; 8 bases are a match to TRBD1. V gave up 7 bases and J gave up 2 bases; unmatched junction bases: 6. Germline CDR1 is SEHNR and CDR2 is FQNEAQ (reference sequence). The CDR3 runs 15 residues. The CDR3 reads CASTKGQATNEKLFF. CDR3 in DNA: TGTGCCAGCACAAAGGGACAGGCGACTAATGAAAAACTGTTTTTT.

This clone was detected only once. The V and J genes are TRBV4-1 and TRBJ1-4; TRBD1 agrees at 11 bases. The CDR3 runs to 16 residues. Germline V CDR1 and CDR2: MGHRA, YSYEKL. V lost 3 bases, J lost 7 bases, and 7 bases stayed unmatched. The CDR3 loop is CASSHPGQGAAEKLFF. The CDR3 region has the DNA TGCGCCAGCAGCCATCCCGGACAGGGGGCGGCTGAAAAACTGTTTTTT.

The rearrangement joins TRBV7-2 to TRBJ2-5; the match to TRBD2 covers 15 bases. The germline V gene has CDR1 SGHTA and CDR2 FQGNSA. The J segment lost 0 bases and the V segment lost 1 base, leaving 3 bases of the junction unmatched. CDR3 length equals 18 residues. This CDR3 reads CASSLGGLAGGNQETQYF. CDR3 coding DNA: TGTGCCAGCAGCTTAGGGGGACTAGCGGGAGGAAACCAAGAGACCCAGTACTTC. Full variable domain (missing parts from reference TRBV7-2 and TRBJ2-5): GAGVSQSPSNKVTEKGKDVELRCDPISGHTALYWYRQSLGQGLEFLIYFQGNSAPDKSGLPSDRFSAERTGGSVSTLTIQRTQQEDSAVYLCASSLGGLAGGNQETQYFGPGTRLLVL.

The chain links TRBV9 to TRBJ1-1; 10 bases match TRBD1. Germline V gene data show CDR1 as SGDLS and CDR2 as YYNGEE. With V trimmed by 6 bases and J by 5 bases, 7 bases remained unmatched. This CDR3 is built from 14 residues. The CDR3 loop reads CASMGTGAGTEAFF. The CDR3 region has the DNA TGTGCCAGCATGGGGACAGGGGCGGGGACTGAAGCTTTCTTT.

In the case of this clone: One end of the junction is discordant with germline, which a read error may explain. Other nucleotide sequences from this sample produce the same CDR3. The rearrangement joins TRBV28 to TRBJ2-7; 7 nucleotides line up with TRBD1. The CDR3 extends over 14 amino acids. Germline CDR1 is MDHEN and CDR2 is SYDVKM. CDR3 loop: CASRTSTGRYEQYF. The CDR3 coding sequence is TGTGCTAGCAGGACCTCGACAGGGAGATACGAGCAGTACTTC.

The chain recombines TRBV5-4 with TRBJ1-1; D possibly corresponds to TRBD1 (6 bases). Germline V gene data show CDR1 as SGHNT and CDR2 as YYREEE (reference sequence). Trimming took off 4 bases at V and 0 bases at J, with 13 bases between the two ends. CDR3 length: 15 amino acids. CDR3 region: CASSPKNRVNTEAFF. The CDR3 DNA is TGTGCCAGCAGCCCTAAAAACAGGGTGAACACTGAAGCTTTCTTT.

The V and J genes are TRBV28 and TRBJ1-2; TRBD1 might be the D (6 bases). The V gene's germline CDR1 is MDHEN and CDR2 SYDVKM. V was trimmed by 5 bases and J by 5 bases, leaving 12 bases between them. The CDR3 contains 13 residues. The CDR3 region has the DNA TGTGCCAGCAGTCCACGACAGGTTTATGGCTACACCTTC. Translated: CASSPRQVYGYTF.

The CDR3 nucleotides read TGCGCCAGCAGCAATTTCCAGTACAATGAGCAGTTCTTC. Translation gives CASSNFQYNEQFF. The chain has TRBV5-1 and TRBJ2-1; D is uncertain. Germline V gives CDR1 SGHRS, CDR2 YFSETQ. The V and J ends lost 4 bases and 4 bases respectively, with 9 bases between them. CDR3 length: 13 residues.

The V gene is TRBV19, the J gene TRBJ2-3; TRBD2 agrees at 7 bases. The ends lost 5 bases at V and 2 bases at J; junction bases unmatched: 10. The CDR3 has 16 amino acids. Germline CDR1 is LNHDA and CDR2 is SQIVND (reference sequence). The CDR3 DNA is TGTGCCAGTAGTCTCCGCGGGGGACGGAACACAGATACGCAGTATTTT. This codes for CASSLRGGRNTDTQYF.

This sequence joins TRBV11-3 and TRBJ2-3, with TRBD2 identical over 10 bases. Germline V gene lookup returns CDR1 SGHNT and CDR2 YENEEA. This CDR3 comprises 15 residues. V lost 2 bases and J lost 1; bases outside the gene matches: 0. In DNA form, the CDR3 reads TGTGCCAGCAGCTTACTAGCGGGAGGCACAGATACGCAGTATTTT. This translates into CASSLLAGGTDTQYF.

This sequence joins TRBV28 and TRBJ1-2; D uncertain. Trimming shortened V by 3 bases and J by 5 bases, and 7 bases separated the two germline ends. CDR3 length: 12 amino acids. CDR1 is MDHEN, CDR2 SYDVKM, per germline. The DNA of the CDR3 is TGTGCCAGCAGTTTCGGAGGTTATGGCTACACCTTC. It is translated as CASSFGGYGYTF.

CDR3 in amino acids: CASSQEAGGYEQYF. The CDR3 nucleotides are TGTGCCAGCAGCCAAGAAGCGGGAGGGTACGAGCAGTACTTC. The chain joins TRBV4-2 to TRBJ2-7; 10 bases fit TRBD2. Trimming took 0 bases from V and 4 from J; bases not matched to a gene: 0. Germline lookup yields CDR1 LGHNA and CDR2 YNFKEQ. There are 14 residues in the CDR3.

This sequence joins TRBV6-5 and TRBJ1-2, with 8 positions matching TRBD1. The junction had 8 bases not matched to a gene; V was cut back by 6 bases and J by 5 bases. CDR1 MNHEY and CDR2 SVGAGI come from the germline V gene. The CDR3 covers 14 residues. CDR3 sequence: CASSGHTGGYGYTF. CDR3 nucleotide sequence: TGTGCCAGCAGCGGACACACAGGGGGGTATGGCTACACCTTC.

The chain carries TRBV9 and TRBJ2-6; D is unresolved. From germline, CDR1 is SGDLS and CDR2 YYNGEE. This CDR3 has 15 amino acids. The V end was cut by 0 bases, the J end by 2 bases, with 6 bases between. The CDR3 DNA is TGTGCCAGCAGCGTAGGTGGGCCTGGGGCCAACGTCCTGACTTTC. Protein: CASSVGGPGANVLTF.

This clone was seen a single time. The genes are TRBV7-5 and TRBJ2-1; the DNA was not used to check the table's D call, TRBD2. TRBV7-5 is reported as a pseudogene. This CDR3 has 13 residues. The CDR3: CVRSVLDYNEQFF. CDR3 coding DNA: TGTGTCAGAAGCGTATTAGACTACAATGAGCAGTTCTTC.

The CDR3 bases are TGTGCTAGTGGCACCGGGACCAGCGGGCATCAGCCCCAGCATTTT. This translates into CASGTGTSGHQPQHF. The chain couples TRBV12-5 to TRBJ1-5; D is perhaps TRBD1 (5 bases). V was trimmed by 6 bases and J by 5 bases, leaving 17 bases between them. CDR3 length: 15 residues. Germline V gene lookup returns CDR1 LGHNT and CDR2 FRNRAP.

The chain uses TRBV19 and TRBJ2-5; D might be TRBD2 (5 bases). Trimming pared 0 bases from V and 5 bases from J, leaving 13 bases between. Germline V CDR1 and CDR2: LNHDA, SQIVND (reference sequence). The CDR3 covers 15 residues. The CDR3 loop is CASSIDGRASETQYF. The CDR3 coding sequence is TGTGCCAGTAGTATAGATGGGCGGGCATCCGAGACCCAGTACTTC.

This clone was found once. The V call is TRBV28, the J call TRBJ1-5; possible D gene TRBD1, 5 bases. This CDR3 comprises 16 residues. Germline V gene lookup returns CDR1 MDHEN and CDR2 SYDVKM. The V and J ends lost 2 bases and 2 bases respectively, with 13 bases between them. CDR3: CASSLMRGNGNQPQHF. The DNA for the CDR3 is TGTGCCAGCAGTTTAATGCGGGGGAATGGCAATCAGCCCCAGCATTTT.

The V and J genes are TRBV9 and TRBJ2-7, with 8 nucleotides matching TRBD1. V shed 2 bases and J 5 bases; nucleotides not matched to a gene: 6. Germline V gene lookup returns CDR1 SGDLS and CDR2 YYNGEE. This CDR3 has 14 residues. The CDR3 DNA reads TGTGCCAGCAGCGTCTTGGACAGGGAGGACGAGCAGTACTTC. Its translation: CASSVLDREDEQYF.

The chain employs TRBV18 and TRBJ2-2; unclear D gene. There are 14 residues in the CDR3. Germline CDR1 reads KGHSH; CDR2 reads LQKENI. Trimming cost V 8 bases and J 5 bases, with 15 bases left between them. The CDR3 DNA reads as TGTGCCAGCGCCGCCGCCCGGGTGACCGGGGAGCTGTTTTTT. It codes for CASAAARVTGELFF.

This sequence joins TRBV28 and TRBJ2-3; D gene unclear. CDR1 and CDR2 from the germline V gene are MDHEN and SYDVKM. V was pared by 4 bases and J by 11 bases, with 7 bases between. This CDR3 has 10 residues. CDR3 sequence reads: CASSSRGQYF. CDR3 nucleotides: TGTGCCAGCAGTTCCCGCGGGCAGTATTTT.

The chain employs TRBV28 and TRBJ1-4, with a possible D match to TRBD1 (5 bases). Per the germline V gene, CDR1 is MDHEN and CDR2 is SYDVKM. CDR3 size: 17 residues. The V and J ends lost 3 bases and 4 bases respectively, with 18 bases between them. CDR3 DNA sequence: TGTGCCAGCAGTTTCATTGGTCCGGGGACTAGTAATGAAAAACTGTTTTTT. This sequence encodes CASSFIGPGTSNEKLFF. Based on the CDR3 plus reference TRBV28 and TRBJ1-4, the full variable domain is DVKVTQSSRYLVKRTGEKVFLECVQDMDHENMFWYRQDPGLGLRLIYFSYDVKMKEKGDIPEGYSVSREKKERFSLILESASTNQTSMYLCASSFIGPGTSNEKLFFGSGTQLSVL.

The V call is TRBV7-8, the J call TRBJ2-7; 9 positions match TRBD2. V lost 5 bases, J lost 7 bases, and 9 bases stayed unmatched. The CDR3 covers 14 residues. In germline, CDR1 is SGHVS, CDR2 FQNEAQ. DNA for the CDR3: TGTGCCAGCAGCCCTCAAGCGGGAGGTCGGGAGCAGTACTTC. Its translation is CASSPQAGGREQYF.

This clone has just one count. The chain combines TRBV28 with TRBJ1-2; D is unresolved. Germline loops: CDR1 MDHEN, CDR2 SYDVKM. The CDR3 loop spans 11 amino acids. With 5 bases removed from V and 8 bases from J, the gap between germline ends came to 9 bases. CDR3 DNA sequence: TGTGCCAGCAGTGGTAGTCAAGGCTACACCTTC. Protein sequence: CASSGSQGYTF.

This sequence joins TRBV9 and TRBJ1-3; D remains ambiguous. The CDR3 spans 14 residues. V gave up 0 bases and J gave up 0 bases, with 4 bases separating them. CDR1 is SGDLS and CDR2 is YYNGEE in the germline V gene. CDR3 region: CASSVGVSGNTIYF. DNA of the CDR3: TGTGCCAGCAGCGTAGGAGTCTCTGGAAACACCATATATTTT.

CDR3 sequence (DNA): TGTGCCTGGAGCCAAGGGGCCGGACATGGCTACACCTTC. This translates into CAWSQGAGHGYTF. The chain links TRBV30 to TRBJ1-2; D possibly corresponds to TRBD1 (5 bases). V dropped 3 bases and J dropped 6 bases, with 14 bases sitting between them. The CDR3 loop spans 13 amino acids. Germline CDR1 GTSNPN, CDR2 SVGIG (reference sequence).

Within the sample, this clone is large. The chain carries TRBV19 and TRBJ1-2; the D gene is possibly TRBD1 (5 bases). The CDR3 spans 16 residues. CDR1 LNHDA and CDR2 SQIVND come from the germline V gene (reference sequence). Trimming removed 6 bases from V and 0 bases from J, with 17 bases in between. This CDR3 is CASSSPTPGANYGYTF. CDR3 bases: TGTGCCAGTAGCTCACCTACCCCGGGGGCTAACTATGGCTACACCTTC.